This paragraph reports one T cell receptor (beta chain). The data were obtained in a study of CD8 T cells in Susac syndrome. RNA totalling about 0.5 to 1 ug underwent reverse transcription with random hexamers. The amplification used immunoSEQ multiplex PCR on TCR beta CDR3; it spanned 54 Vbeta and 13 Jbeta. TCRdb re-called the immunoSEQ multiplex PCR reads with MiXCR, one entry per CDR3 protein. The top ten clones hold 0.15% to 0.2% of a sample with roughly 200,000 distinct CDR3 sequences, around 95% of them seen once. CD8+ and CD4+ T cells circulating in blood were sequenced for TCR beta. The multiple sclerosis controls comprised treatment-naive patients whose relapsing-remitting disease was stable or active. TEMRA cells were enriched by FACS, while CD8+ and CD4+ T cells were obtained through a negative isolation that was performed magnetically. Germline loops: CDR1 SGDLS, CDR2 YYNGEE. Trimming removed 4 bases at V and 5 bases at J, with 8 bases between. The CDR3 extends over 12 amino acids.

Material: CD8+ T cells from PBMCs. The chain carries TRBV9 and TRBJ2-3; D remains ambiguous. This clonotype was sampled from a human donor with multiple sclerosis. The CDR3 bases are TGTGCCAGCAGCCAAACTGAAGATACGCAGTATTTT. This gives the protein CASSQTEDTQYF.